This T cell receptor (beta chain) was identified in a study of blood T cell repertoires in COVID-19. Measured with immunoSEQ multiplex PCR; TCRdb has only the in-frame clones, and not every one. The sample lists roughly 70,000 clones; roughly 80% were seen once. This clone was observed a handful of times. The CDR3 has 20 residues. V gene TRBV21-1 combines with J gene TRBJ2-4; the table assigns TRBD2, which was not confirmed against the DNA. TRBV21-1 is designated a pseudogene. The sample consisted of peripheral blood. The source is a woman of 80 years or more with active or convalescent COVID-19. CDR3 DNA sequence: TGTGCCAGCAGCAAACGGATAAGCGGGGAGGGTTTACTAGCCAAAAACATTCAGTACTTC. It encodes CASSKRISGEGLLAKNIQYF.